These 20 T cell receptor beta chains came from one sample sequenced in a study of vaccination effects on CD4 cells after COVID-19. CD4+ T cell isolation took place after 10 days of culture. Either the mRNA-1273 or the BNT162b2 vaccine was given to participants as two doses. Sequenced by immunoSEQ multiplex PCR; TCRdb stores in-frame clones only, minus some. The sample has tens of thousands of clones, 70% to 85% seen once. Their specific antigens are unknown. Sequencing was performed on CD4+ T cells from PBMCs cultured without peptide, taken after COVID-19 vaccination. The receptor set was obtained from a human donor who received a COVID-19 vaccine.

This clone was counted a single time. The rearrangement uses TRBV2 and TRBJ2-7; a possible D gene is TRBD1 (6 bases). The CDR3 has 13 amino acids. Germline CDR1 and CDR2: SNHLY and FYNNEI. V was shortened by 8 bases and J by 0 bases, with 11 bases between the two germline ends. The CDR3 is CASGQPSSYEQYV. Here the CDR3 DNA reads TGTGCCAGCGGACAGCCAAGCTCCTACGAGCAGTACGTC.

The rearrangement joins TRBV19 to TRBJ1-5; D may be TRBD1 (6 bases). V lost 5 bases to trimming and J lost 3 bases, with 14 bases between them. There are 15 residues in the CDR3. Germline CDR1 reads LNHDA; CDR2 reads SQIVND (reference sequence). CDR3: CASSARGQTNQPQHF. CDR3 DNA: TGTGCCAGTAGTGCCCGGGGGCAGACCAATCAGCCCCAGCATTTT.

The chain uses TRBV7-9 and TRBJ1-2; 11 positions agree with TRBD1. In germline, CDR1 is SEHNR, CDR2 FQNEAQ (reference sequence). V trimming: 5 bases; J trimming: 6 bases; junction bases outside the gene matches: 5. This CDR3 region has 14 residues. CDR3 protein: CASSPLGQGDGYTF. The CDR3 bases are TGTGCCAGCAGCCCCCTGGGACAGGGGGATGGCTACACCTTC.

The chain recombines TRBV11-2 with TRBJ2-5; 7 nucleotides match TRBD1. The CDR3 is made up of 16 amino acids. CDR1 is SGHAT, CDR2 FQNNGV, per germline. The V and J ends lost 2 bases and 4 bases, in that order; junction bases with no gene match: 10. The CDR3 DNA sequence: TGTGCCAGCAGCTTAAATTTAGTAGGGGGCGGAGAGACCCAGTACTTC. Amino acid sequence: CASSLNLVGGGETQYF.

In its sample, this clone was seen once. The chain combines TRBV9 with TRBJ2-4, with TRBD2 as a possible D gene (6 bases). The CDR3 runs to 16 residues. In germline, CDR1 is SGDLS, CDR2 YYNGEE. Trimming cost V 0 bases and J 7 bases, with 17 bases left between them. This CDR3 reads CASSVGGGPAGNIQYF. The CDR3 bases are TGTGCCAGCAGCGTAGGGGGAGGTCCGGCGGGGAACATTCAGTACTTC.

The CDR3 protein is CASPSMPGQHQETQYF. CDR3 DNA sequence: TGTGCCAGCCCCTCCATGCCCGGACAGCACCAAGAGACCCAGTACTTC. J is TRBJ2-5 and V is TRBV5-8; D possibly corresponds to TRBD1 (6 bases). The CDR3 contains 16 residues. Germline V lookup: CDR1 SGHTS, CDR2 YDEGEE. V gave up 7 bases and J gave up 0 bases, with 19 bases separating them.

J is TRBJ2-1 and V is TRBV5-1, with D uncertain. CDR3 length: 11 residues. CDR1 is SGHRS, CDR2 YFSETQ, per germline. Trimming pared 5 bases from V and 7 bases from J, leaving 7 bases between. CDR3 in DNA: TGCGCCAGCAGGTCGAGGAATGAGCAGTTCTTC. It translates to CASRSRNEQFF.

The V call is TRBV24-1, the J call TRBJ2-2; 9 bases match TRBD1. The J segment lost 9 bases and the V segment lost 4 bases, leaving 8 bases of the junction unmatched. The CDR3 is 15 amino acids. Germline V lookup: CDR1 KGHDR, CDR2 SFDVKD. CDR3: CATSDSGTGNRELFF. Written as DNA, the CDR3 is TGTGCCACCAGTGACTCCGGGACAGGGAACCGGGAGCTGTTTTTT.

This rearrangement joins TRBV5-5 to TRBJ2-2, with D unresolved. Per germline, CDR1 SGHKS and CDR2 YYEKEE (reference sequence). The CDR3 contains 15 residues. Trimming shortened V by 1 base and J by 4 bases, and 11 bases separated the two germline ends. DNA of the CDR3: TGTGCCAGCAGCTTGTGGGTTTCGAGCACCGGGGAGCTGTTTTTT. It yields the protein CASSLWVSSTGELFF.

The V gene is TRBV5-1, the J gene TRBJ1-2; D unclear. The CDR3 contains 15 residues. The germline V gene has CDR1 SGHRS and CDR2 YFSETQ. The V and J ends lost 0 bases and 3 bases respectively, with 12 bases between them. In nucleotides, the CDR3 is TGCGCCAGCAGCTTGGCCGGTGCAGTTGACTATGGCTACACCTTC. Its protein product is CASSLAGAVDYGYTF.

This clone turned up a few times. The V and J genes are TRBV6-6 and TRBJ2-2; maybe TRBD2 (6 bases). Trimming took 0 bases from V and 3 from J, leaving 8 bases between them. This CDR3 is 15 amino acids long. Germline CDR1 is MNHNY and CDR2 is SVGAGI (reference sequence). The CDR3 nucleotides read TGTGCCAGCAGTTACTCGGAGGGCTACACCGGGGAGCTGTTTTTT. Its protein is CASSYSEGYTGELFF.

The genes are TRBV19 and TRBJ1-2; D unresolved. CDR1 is LNHDA and CDR2 is SQIVND in the germline V gene (reference sequence). The CDR3 has 12 amino acids. V lost 8 bases, J lost 4 bases, and 11 bases lay in between. Written as DNA, the CDR3 is TGTGCCAGTCAGGACGGCCCCTATGGCTACACCTTC. Protein: CASQDGPYGYTF.

Only one count was recorded for this clone. The rearrangement uses TRBV7-8 and TRBJ2-7; 7 nucleotides line up with TRBD1. Germline assignment: CDR1 SGHVS and CDR2 FQNEAQ. Trimming at V came to 5 bases and at J to 7 bases, leaving 5 bases not matched to a gene. This CDR3 contains 12 residues. CDR3 DNA: TGTGCCAGCAGCCCAACAGGGGATGAGCAGTACGTC. It encodes CASSPTGDEQYV.

This clone was seen a handful of times. The V and J genes are TRBV18 and TRBJ2-2; D might be TRBD1 (6 bases). The CDR3 contains 16 residues. The V end lost 1 base, the J end lost 4 bases, and 13 bases lay between the germline ends. The germline gives CDR1 KGHSH, CDR2 LQKENI. The DNA of the CDR3 is TGTGCCAGCTCACCACGCCAGGGGCCTACCACCGGGGAGCTGTTTTTT. This sequence encodes CASSPRQGPTTGELFF. The full variable domain, rest sourced from reference TRBV18 and TRBJ2-2, is NAGVMQNPRHLVRRRGQEARLRCSPMKGHSHVYWYRQLPEEGLKFMVYLQKENIIDESGMPKERFSAEFPKEGPSILRIQQVVRGDSAAYFCASSPRQGPTTGELFFGEGSRLTVL.

The chain is built from TRBV12-5 and TRBJ2-5; D is uncertain. Germline V gene sequence: CDR1 LGHNT, CDR2 FRNRAP. The V and J ends lost 1 base and 0 bases respectively, with 6 bases between them. CDR3 length: 14 amino acids. As DNA, the CDR3 is TGTGCTAGTGGTTTGGGCAGACACCAAGAGACCCAGTACTTC. Its translation: CASGLGRHQETQYF.

V is TRBV6-5 and J is TRBJ2-5; D may be TRBD2 (7 bases). Trimming pared 2 bases from V and 7 bases from J, leaving 14 bases between. CDR3 size: 14 residues. CDR1 is MNHEY and CDR2 is SVGAGI in the germline V gene. CDR3 loop: CASSYLGGGGTQYF. Here the CDR3 DNA reads TGTGCCAGCAGTTACCTTGGCGGGGGCGGGACCCAGTACTTC.

V and J are TRBV7-9 and TRBJ1-4, with D unresolved. Germline V CDR1 and CDR2: SEHNR, FQNEAQ (reference sequence). This CDR3 contains 13 residues. Trimming left V 3 bases short and J 5 bases short, with 7 bases between. The CDR3 region has the DNA TGTGCCAGCAGCTTTGCCGGGAATGAAAAACTGTTTTTT. It encodes CASSFAGNEKLFF.

The chain has TRBV4-1 and TRBJ1-5; TRBD1 agrees at 7 bases. J lost 0 bases, V lost 4 bases, and 12 bases had no gene match. This CDR3 spans 18 amino acids. CDR1 and CDR2 (germline): MGHRA, YSYEKL. The CDR3 is CASSLRVTGDYSNQPQHF. The CDR3 DNA reads as TGCGCCAGCAGCCTACGGGTCACAGGGGATTATAGCAATCAGCCCCAGCATTTT.

This clone has a handful of counts. This sequence joins TRBV7-3 and TRBJ1-1; no clear D gene. The CDR3 is 15 residues long. V lost 6 bases, J lost 0 bases, and 14 bases lay in between. Germline V gives CDR1 SGHTA, CDR2 FQGTGA. The DNA for the CDR3 is TGTGCCAGCAGGAATTCAAGGACGGTGAACACTGAAGCTTTCTTT. The encoded protein is CASRNSRTVNTEAFF.

CDR3 sequence reads: CASMRTGGLVTEAFF. CDR3 in DNA: TGTGCCAGCATGAGGACAGGGGGCTTGGTCACTGAAGCTTTCTTT. This rearrangement joins TRBV6-5 to TRBJ1-1; 11 positions agree with TRBD1. Germline V gives CDR1 MNHEY, CDR2 SVGAGI. The CDR3 spans 15 residues. The junction had 8 bases not matched to a gene; V was cut back by 7 bases and J by 4 bases.